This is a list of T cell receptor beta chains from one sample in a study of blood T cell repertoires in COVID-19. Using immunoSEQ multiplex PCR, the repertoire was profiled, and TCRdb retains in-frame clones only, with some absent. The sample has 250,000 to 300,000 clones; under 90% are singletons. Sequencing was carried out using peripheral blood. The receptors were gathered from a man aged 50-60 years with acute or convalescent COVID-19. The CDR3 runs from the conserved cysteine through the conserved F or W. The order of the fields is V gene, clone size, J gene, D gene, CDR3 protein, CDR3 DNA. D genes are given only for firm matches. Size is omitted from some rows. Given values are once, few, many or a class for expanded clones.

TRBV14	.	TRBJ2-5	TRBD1	CASSRRDRGHQETQYF	TGTGCCAGCAGCCGCCGGGACAGGGGGCACCAAGAGACCCAGTACTTC
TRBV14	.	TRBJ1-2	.	CASSLTVVAFSGYTF	TGTGCCAGCAGCCTCACAGTTGTGGCCTTTAGTGGCTACACCTTC
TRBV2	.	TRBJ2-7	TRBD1	CASRQGVVYEQYF	TGTGCCAGCCGACAGGGGGTGGTGTACGAGCAGTACTTC
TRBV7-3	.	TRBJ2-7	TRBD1	CASSQGTGAGEQYF	TGTGCCAGCAGCCAAGGGACAGGGGCTGGCGAGCAGTACTTC
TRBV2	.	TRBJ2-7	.	CASSGQVPDEQYF	TGTGCCAGCAGTGGTCAGGTACCGGACGAGCAGTACTTC
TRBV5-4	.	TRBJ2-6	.	CASSLNGVWANVLTF	TGTGCCAGCAGCTTGAACGGGGTCTGGGCCAACGTCCTGACTTTC
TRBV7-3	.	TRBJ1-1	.	CASSPGQLNTEAFF	TGTGCCAGCAGCCCGGGACAACTGAACACTGAAGCTTTCTTT
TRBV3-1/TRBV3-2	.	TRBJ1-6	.	CASSQRRGVSPLHF	TGTGCCAGCAGCCAAAGGAGGGGTGTGTCACCCCTCCACTTT
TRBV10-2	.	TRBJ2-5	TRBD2	CASSEGERGGRGETQYF	TGCGCCAGCAGTGAGGGTGAACGGGGGGGCCGAGGTGAGACCCAGTACTTC
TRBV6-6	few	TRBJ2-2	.	CASITLAGLNTGELFF	TGTGCCAGCATCACCCTGGCAGGGCTAAACACCGGGGAGCTGTTTTTT
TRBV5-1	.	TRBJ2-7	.	CASSESSYEQYF	TGCGCCAGCAGCGAGAGTTCTTACGAGCAGTACTTC
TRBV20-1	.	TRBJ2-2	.	CSAWTAGELFF	TGCAGTGCTTGGACAGCCGGGGAGCTGTTTTTT
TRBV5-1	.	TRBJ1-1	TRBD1	CASSLAPTGTFTTEAFF	TGCGCCAGCAGCTTGGCCCCGACAGGGACCTTCACAACTGAAGCTTTCTTT
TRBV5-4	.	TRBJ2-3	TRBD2	CASSLSGAGDTQYF	TGTGCCAGCAGCCTGAGCGGGGCTGGAGATACGCAGTATTTT
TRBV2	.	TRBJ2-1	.	CASSLLGARINNEQFF	TGTGCCAGCAGCCTATTGGGCGCCAGAATTAACAATGAGCAGTTCTTC
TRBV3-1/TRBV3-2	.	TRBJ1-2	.	CASSRRGGANYGYTF	TGTGCCAGCAGCCGCCGTGGGGGGGCGAACTATGGCTACACCTTC
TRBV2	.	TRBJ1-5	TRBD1	CASSGTGGGNNQPQHF	TGTGCCAGCAGCGGAACAGGGGGCGGAAACAATCAGCCCCAGCATTTT
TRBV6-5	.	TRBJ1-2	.	CASRQGFYGYTF	TGTGCCAGCAGACAGGGTTTCTATGGCTACACCTTC
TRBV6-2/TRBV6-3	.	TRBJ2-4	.	CASSWPSDGEVGAKNIQYF	TGTGCCAGCAGTTGGCCGAGCGACGGGGAGGTTGGAGCCAAAAACATTCAGTACTTC
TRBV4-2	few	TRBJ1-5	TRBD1	CASSQDPGQFNQPQHF	TGTGCCAGCAGCCAAGATCCGGGACAGTTCAATCAGCCCCAGCATTTT
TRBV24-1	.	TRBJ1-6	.	CATSGGSSNSPLHF	TGTGCCACCAGTGGCGGCTCGTCTAATTCACCCCTCCACTTT
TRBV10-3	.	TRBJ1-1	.	CAISGAGAYEAFF	TGTGCCATCAGTGGGGCAGGTGCTTATGAAGCTTTCTTT
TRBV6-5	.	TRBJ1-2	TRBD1	CASSYRGQVGYTF	TGTGCCAGCAGTTATCGGGGACAGGTGGGCTACACCTTC
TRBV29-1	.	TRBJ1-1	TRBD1	CSVGQGTRDTEAFF	TGCAGCGTTGGACAGGGGACGAGGGACACTGAAGCTTTCTTT
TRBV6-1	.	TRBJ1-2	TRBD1	CASSSRDRETYTF	TGTGCCAGCAGTTCCCGGGACAGGGAAACTTACACCTTC
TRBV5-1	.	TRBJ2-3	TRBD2	CASSHLAGLTDTQYF	TGCGCCAGCAGCCACCTAGCGGGCCTCACAGATACGCAGTATTTT
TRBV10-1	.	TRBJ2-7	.	CASSDSRGGSYEQYF	TGCGCCAGCAGTGACTCAAGGGGGGGGTCCTACGAGCAGTACTTC